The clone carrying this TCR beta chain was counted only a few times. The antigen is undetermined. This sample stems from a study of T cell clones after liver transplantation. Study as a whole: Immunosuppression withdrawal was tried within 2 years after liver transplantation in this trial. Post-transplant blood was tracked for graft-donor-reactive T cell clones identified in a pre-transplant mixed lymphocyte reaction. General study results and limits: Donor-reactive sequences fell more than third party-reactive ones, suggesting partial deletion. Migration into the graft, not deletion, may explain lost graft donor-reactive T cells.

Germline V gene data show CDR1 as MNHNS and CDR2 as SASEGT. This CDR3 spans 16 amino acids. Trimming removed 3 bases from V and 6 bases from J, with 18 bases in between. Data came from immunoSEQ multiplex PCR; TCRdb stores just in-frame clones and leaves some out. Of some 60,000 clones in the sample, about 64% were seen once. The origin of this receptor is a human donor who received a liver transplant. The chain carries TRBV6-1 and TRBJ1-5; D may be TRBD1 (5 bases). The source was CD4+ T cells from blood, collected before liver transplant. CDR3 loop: CASSEGRAPQSQPQHF. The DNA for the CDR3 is TGTGCCAGCAGTGAGGGCAGGGCCCCACAGAGTCAGCCCCAGCATTTT.